Below are 20 T cell receptor beta chains sequenced from a single sample in a study of sequential checkpoint blockade in melanoma. The repertoire was sequenced with immunoSEQ multiplex PCR; TCRdb's copy has only in-frame clones and lacks some. The data contain just under 5,500 clones, roughly three fifths of them seen just once; the ten biggest clones take up roughly two fifths. Stated treatment: randomized to nivolumab then ipilimumab (arm A) or the reverse (arm B). This material consisted of CD8+ T cells sorted from blood (inferred from file names), taken from a patient given nivolumab and ipilimumab in sequence. These receptors came from a human donor with melanoma.

The V gene is TRBV4-3, the J gene TRBJ1-5, with TRBD1 as a possible D gene (6 bases). The V end lost 1 base, the J end lost 0 bases, and 10 bases lay between the germline ends. The CDR3 length is 16 residues. The germline CDR1 and CDR2 sequences are LGHNA and YSLEER. CDR3 bases: TGCGCCAGCAGCCAAGGGACAGAGCATAGCAATCAGCCCCAGCATTTT. Its protein is CASSQGTEHSNQPQHF.

This clone was recorded a few times. J is TRBJ2-3 and V is TRBV7-2; TRBD2 matches at 10 bases. Trimming took 2 bases from V and 6 from J; bases not matched to a gene: 8. The length of the CDR3 is 16 residues. CDR1 and CDR2 from the germline V gene are SGHTA and FQGNSA. DNA of the CDR3: TGTGCCAGCAGCTTAAGGGCTAGCGGGGGCAGGGATACGCAGTATTTT. The encoded protein is CASSLRASGGRDTQYF.

The V and J genes are TRBV4-3 and TRBJ2-5; 8 bases match TRBD1. The V gene end was trimmed by 3 bases and the J gene end by 11 bases; junction bases not matched to a gene: 14. CDR1 is LGHNA, CDR2 YSLEER, per germline. The CDR3 has 15 residues. CDR3 region: CASSHGQGGPGEQYF. The DNA of the CDR3 is TGCGCCAGCAGCCACGGACAGGGAGGCCCCGGGGAGCAGTACTTC.

This clone turned up a few times. V and J are TRBV7-6 and TRBJ2-7, with TRBD1 matching over 11 bases. This CDR3 contains 16 residues. V lost 4 bases and J lost 4; bases outside the gene matches: 9. Germline V gene data show CDR1 as SGHVS and CDR2 as FNYEAQ. The CDR3 DNA follows: TGTGCCAGCAGCTCCCTCTGGGACAGGGGGAGGTACGAGCAGTACTTC. Amino acid sequence: CASSSLWDRGRYEQYF. Based on the CDR3 plus reference TRBV7-6 and TRBJ2-7, the full variable domain is GAGVSQSPRYKVTKRGQDVALRCDPISGHVSLYWYRQALGQGPEFLTYFNYEAQQDKSGLPNDRFSAERPEGSISTLTIQRTEQRDSAMYRCASSSLWDRGRYEQYFGPGTRLTVT.

This chain joins TRBV9 and TRBJ1-4, with no clear D. The germline gives CDR1 SGDLS, CDR2 YYNGEE. V lost 3 bases and J lost 8, with 8 bases in between. The CDR3 consists of 12 residues. This chain's CDR3 is CASSDSGEKLFF. In DNA, the CDR3 is TGTGCCAGCAGCGATTCGGGAGAAAAACTGTTTTTT. The full variable domain, in which reference TRBV9 and TRBJ1-4 provide the parts outside the CDR3, is DSGVTQTPKHLITATGQRVTLRCSPRSGDLSVYWYQQSLDQGLQFLIQYYNGEERAKGNILERFSAQQFPDLHSELNLSSLELGDSALYFCASSDSGEKLFFGSGTQLSVL.

The chain combines TRBV7-3 with TRBJ2-3, with 11 bases that match TRBD2. The V segment lost 5 bases and the J segment 5 bases; nucleotides outside the gene matches: 6. CDR1 is SGHTA, CDR2 FQGTGA, per germline. The CDR3 has 15 residues. The CDR3 here is CASSVSGGVQDTQYF. The CDR3 bases are TGTGCCAGCAGCGTTAGCGGGGGGGTACAAGATACGCAGTATTTT.

In this sample, this clone turned up many times. The V gene is TRBV7-2, the J gene TRBJ1-1; possible D gene TRBD1, 5 bases. The CDR3 is 12 residues long. The germline V and J ends were trimmed by 5 bases and 4 bases, with 8 bases remaining between them. Germline V gene sequence: CDR1 SGHTA, CDR2 FQGNSA. The CDR3 here is CASSQGSTEAFF. CDR3 nucleotide sequence: TGTGCCAGCAGCCAGGGCAGCACTGAAGCTTTCTTT.

This clone was seen a handful of times. The chain joins TRBV19 to TRBJ1-1; D remains ambiguous. The CDR3 contains 12 residues. Trimming left V 5 bases short and J 5 bases short, with 9 bases between. Germline-derived CDR1 and CDR2 are LNHDA and SQIVND (reference sequence). CDR3 sequence reads: CASSWSGTEAFF. The DNA for the CDR3 is TGTGCCAGTAGTTGGAGCGGTACTGAAGCTTTCTTT.

The chain links TRBV15 to TRBJ2-1, with a possible D match to TRBD1 (5 bases). Germline CDR1 and CDR2: LNHNV and YYDKDF (reference sequence). The CDR3 spans 13 residues. V was shortened by 4 bases and J by 8 bases, with 12 bases between the two germline ends. The CDR3 bases are TGTGCCACCAGCAAGGACACTTTGGATGAGCAGTTCTTC. Translating gives CATSKDTLDEQFF.

In regard to this clone: This sample includes further DNA sequences coding for the same CDR3. The V gene is TRBV29-1, the J gene TRBJ2-1; D unresolved. Germline V gene sequence: CDR1 SQVTM, CDR2 ANQGSEA. The CDR3 length is 12 residues. Deletions cut 3 bases from V and 5 bases from J, with 8 bases between. Here the CDR3 DNA reads TGCAGCGTTGAGCTCCGAGACAATGAGCAGTTCTTC. Encoded protein: CSVELRDNEQFF.

The chain couples TRBV5-4 to TRBJ1-1, with D possibly TRBD1 on 5 matching bases. Germline assignment: CDR1 SGHNT and CDR2 YYREEE (reference sequence). The CDR3 spans 12 residues. The V gene lost 4 bases and the J gene lost 4 bases, with 8 bases spanning the gap. The CDR3 DNA sequence: TGTGCCAGCAGCCAGGGCAGCACTGAAGCTTTCTTT. As protein: CASSQGSTEAFF.

This clone appeared a single time. The V and J genes are TRBV4-3 and TRBJ1-2; D gene uncertain. Looked up from germline, CDR1 is LGHNA and CDR2 is YSLEER. Trimming left V 0 bases short and J 7 bases short, with 15 bases between. The CDR3 is 15 residues long. CDR3 loop: CASSQDTRASAGYTF. CDR3 nucleotides: TGCGCCAGCAGCCAAGACACTAGGGCATCCGCTGGCTACACCTTC.

The genes are TRBV4-3 and TRBJ2-1; 9 nucleotides line up with TRBD2. V shed 4 bases and J 4 bases; nucleotides not matched to a gene: 2. This CDR3 contains 14 residues. CDR1 is LGHNA, CDR2 YSLEER, per germline. The CDR3 loop reads CASSPGLAYNEQFF. In DNA, the CDR3 is TGCGCCAGCAGCCCGGGACTAGCATACAATGAGCAGTTCTTC.

The chain is built from TRBV29-1 and TRBJ2-7; 9 positions agree with TRBD1. The CDR3 length is 14 residues. Germline-derived CDR1 and CDR2 are SQVTM and ANQGSEA. The V segment lost 5 bases and the J segment 2 bases; nucleotides outside the gene matches: 7. The CDR3: CSVSWGTGPYEQYF. The CDR3 DNA reads TGCAGCGTTTCTTGGGGGACAGGGCCCTACGAGCAGTACTTC.

This chain joins TRBV19 and TRBJ1-1; 7 positions match TRBD1. CDR3 size: 15 residues. V dropped 3 bases and J dropped 3; count of bases not matched to a gene: 7. Germline loops: CDR1 LNHDA, CDR2 SQIVND (reference sequence). The CDR3 DNA reads TGTGCCAGTAGTATTGAAGGGGGCCAAGACACTGAAGCTTTCTTT. This gives the protein CASSIEGGQDTEAFF.

The chain joins TRBV5-8 to TRBJ1-5; TRBD1 aligns across 9 bases. The V and J ends lost 0 bases and 2 bases, in that order; junction bases with no gene match: 0. The CDR3 is 15 residues long. The germline gives CDR1 SGHTS, CDR2 YDEGEE. DNA for the CDR3: TGTGCCAGCAGCTTGGGGACAGGGGGCAATCAGCCCCAGCATTTT. Its translation is CASSLGTGGNQPQHF.

The sample holds a few counts of this clone. The J gene is TRBJ1-1, the V gene TRBV9; 7 bases fit TRBD1. The germline V gene has CDR1 SGDLS and CDR2 YYNGEE. This CDR3 region has 16 residues. V was clipped by 3 bases and J by 0 bases; unmatched bases: 8. The CDR3 bases are TGTGCCAGCAGCGCCGCCGGGACAGTCCTGAACACTGAAGCTTTCTTT. Translated, it gives CASSAAGTVLNTEAFF.

This clone turned up a few times. The rearrangement joins TRBV9 to TRBJ1-1; tentative D call: TRBD1 (5 bases). CDR1 is SGDLS, CDR2 YYNGEE, per germline. Deletions cut 4 bases from V and 4 bases from J, with 8 bases between. This CDR3 is built from 12 residues. The CDR3 region is CASSQGSTEAFF. DNA for the CDR3: TGTGCCAGCAGCCAGGGCAGCACTGAAGCTTTCTTT.

V usage is TRBV6-1 and J usage is TRBJ2-7; TRBD1 matches at 8 bases. The trim removed 3 bases at V and 7 bases at J, leaving 11 bases unmatched. Germline V gene sequence: CDR1 MNHNS, CDR2 SASEGT. The CDR3 extends over 15 amino acids. In DNA form, the CDR3 reads TGTGCCAGCAGTGAGGAGGGGACAGGAGCGAGGGAGCAGTACTTC. Encoded protein: CASSEEGTGAREQYF.

V is TRBV4-3 and J is TRBJ2-2, with TRBD2 as a possible D gene (7 bases). Trimming removed 3 bases at V and 3 bases at J, with 23 bases between. Germline V CDR1 and CDR2: LGHNA, YSLEER. CDR3 length: 19 residues. This CDR3 reads CASSQETRSREGDTGELFF. The CDR3 bases are TGCGCCAGCAGCCAGGAGACTCGAAGCAGGGAGGGGGACACCGGGGAGCTGTTTTTT.